A selection of T cell receptor beta chains follows, all from one sample in a study of beta chain features in type 1 diabetes. Generated by immunoSEQ multiplex PCR, the TCRdb table keeps only in-frame clones and is missing some. This table holds about 180,000 clones, roughly 7.1% found once. Sequenced input: central memory CD4+ T cells from blood. These receptors were obtained from a woman between 40 and 55 years old with type 1 diabetes. The CDR3 runs from the conserved cysteine through the conserved F or W.

>TRBJ1-6|TRBV4-1
CASSQGGQLPNSPLHF
>TRBJ2-7|TRBV9
CASSATSGGYEQYF
>TRBJ2-3|TRBV5-1
CASSRDISTDTQYF
>TRBJ1-1|TRBV30
CAWSVQGTEAFF
>TRBJ1-6|TRBV7-2
CASSPPGGRPLHF
>TRBJ1-4|TRBV20-1
CSASDEKLFF
>TRBJ2-7|TRBV7-9
CASSPGLAHSYEQYF
>TRBJ2-5|TRBV20-1
CSAAFGESQYF
>TRBJ2-7|TRBV5-4
CASSLGGGTYEQYF
>TRBJ2-7|TRBV28
CASSRDFSSYEQYF
>TRBJ2-2|TRBV18
CASSSGVNTGELFF
>TRBJ2-2|TRBV2
CASRLIGETGELFF
>TRBJ1-1|TRBV5-6
CASSSAGQKGDTEAFF
>TRBJ1-2|TRBV5-5
CASSLGQGILYGYTF
>TRBJ2-3|TRBV19
CASSRSLAGADTQYF
>TRBJ2-7|TRBV14
CASSPRDSYEQYF
>TRBJ1-1|TRBV18
CASSPLQGRNTEAFF
>TRBJ1-1|TRBV5-6
CASSLWGGTEAFF
>TRBJ1-2|TRBV29-1
CSVGAGANYGYTF
>TRBJ2-1|TRBV29-1
CSVEQLYNEQFF
>TRBJ2-5|TRBV5-1
CASSLEGTIERETQYF
>TRBJ2-7|TRBV27
CASSFQGSVGEQYF
>TRBJ2-7|TRBV6-6
CASRPGLANYEQYF
>TRBJ1-1|TRBV10-3
CAIRGTSGNTEAFF
>TRBJ1-2|TRBV7-2
CASSPGTDYGYTF
>TRBJ1-1|TRBV19
CASSWQGGTEAFF
>TRBJ2-2|TRBV11-1
CASSFPGQGNTGELFF
>TRBJ1-5|TRBV7-9
CASSMTGNSNQPQHF